The present entry profiles one T cell receptor (beta chain) with its context. Its target is not known. The entry originates in a study of blood T cells in healthy people across ages. Broader study findings: From one million sequenced T cells, diversity estimates were lower bounds.

The second PCR ran roughly 6 to 11 cycles with a sample-barcoded 5' primer and J-beta primers. A single record per CDR3 protein comes from TCRdb applying MiXCR to the 5' RACE reads. The data contain around 1,500,000 distinct CDR3 sequences, around 42% of them singletons. The CDR3 has 12 residues. Germline loops: CDR1 SQVTM, CDR2 ANQGSEA. Trimming removed 4 bases at V and 1 base at J, with 7 bases between. This receptor was obtained from a young woman in good health. This chain links TRBV29-1 with TRBJ1-1; no clear D. Sequenced: blood. In DNA, the CDR3 is TGCAGCGTTGTTGAGGGGAACACTGAAGCTTTCTTT. It translates to CSVVEGNTEAFF.